The rows below give T cell receptor beta chains drawn from one sample of a study of T cell changes during pregnancy in multiple sclerosis. Using immunoSEQ multiplex PCR, the repertoire was profiled, and TCRdb retains in-frame clones only, with some absent. The repertoire includes tens of thousands of clones, 75% to 95% of them detected once, and about 1.5% sits in the top ten. The starting material was peripheral blood, obtained in the third trimester of pregnancy. These receptors were collected from a female donor with multiple sclerosis, enrolled in a pregnancy study. Each CDR3 is given with its conserved first and last residue. A D gene is named only where the DNA matches it firmly. Expanded clones are given a class, and other clones once, few, many or no size at all.

size | D | J | V | CDR3 | DNA
NA | NA | TRBJ2-7 | TRBV20-1 | CSARAQYEQYF | TGCAGTGCTAGAGCCCAGTATGAGCAGTACTTC
NA | TRBD1 | TRBJ2-7 | TRBV5-8 | CASSLGRGTGGSRPYF | TGTGCCAGCAGCTTGGGACGTGGGACAGGGGGTTCCCGGCCTTACTTC
NA | NA | TRBJ2-1 | TRBV28 | CASTETPGTRTNEQFF | TGTGCCAGCACCGAAACTCCCGGGACAAGAACCAATGAGCAGTTCTTC
NA | NA | TRBJ1-6 | TRBV5-1 | CASSLDRDYNSPLHF | TGCGCCAGCAGCTTGGACAGGGACTATAATTCACCCCTCCACTTT
NA | NA | TRBJ1-3 | TRBV5-4 | CASSPRDFGNTIYF | TGTGCCAGCAGCCCCCGGGACTTTGGAAACACCATATATTTT
NA | TRBD2 | TRBJ2-7 | TRBV7-9 | CASSPGGAYEQYF | TGTGCCAGCAGCCCCGGGGGGGCCTACGAGCAGTACTTC
NA | TRBD1 | TRBJ1-4 | TRBV4-2 | CASSQVTGHEKLFF | TGTGCCAGCAGCCAAGTGACAGGGCACGAAAAACTGTTTTTT
NA | TRBD1 | TRBJ1-2 | TRBV2 | CASRGDGQGSGYTF | TGTGCCAGCAGAGGGGACGGACAGGGAAGCGGCTACACCTTC
NA | TRBD1 | TRBJ1-4 | TRBV5-4 | CASSGDRGREKLFF | TGTGCCAGCAGCGGGGACAGGGGTCGGGAAAAACTGTTTTTT
NA | TRBD2 | TRBJ2-4 | TRBV19 | CASSMGSGSQNIQYF | TGTGCCAGTAGTATGGGGAGCGGGAGTCAAAACATTCAGTACTTC
NA | TRBD2 | TRBJ2-3 | TRBV7-7 | CASSLTSAGDTQYF | TGTGCCAGCAGCTTAACTAGCGCGGGAGATACGCAGTATTTT
NA | TRBD1 | TRBJ1-1 | TRBV29-1 | CSVEDRGTEAFF | TGCAGCGTTGAAGACAGGGGGACTGAAGCTTTCTTT
NA | NA | TRBJ2-3 | TRBV5-6 | CASSLQGQGNTDTQYF | TGTGCCAGCAGCTTGCAGGGGCAGGGGAACACAGATACGCAGTATTTT
once | TRBD2 | TRBJ2-1 | TRBV9 | CASSVVPSGVNNEQFF | TGTGCCAGCAGCGTAGTTCCTAGCGGGGTTAACAATGAGCAGTTCTTC
NA | NA | TRBJ2-7 | TRBV9 | CASSVASSYEQYF | TGTGCCAGCAGCGTAGCGAGTTCCTACGAGCAGTACTTC
NA | NA | TRBJ1-3 | TRBV5-1 | CASSLGVATAGNTIYF | TGCGCCAGCAGCTTGGGAGTCGCGACAGCTGGAAACACCATATATTTT
NA | NA | TRBJ1-5 | TRBV29-1 | CSGGRGLGQPQHF | TGCAGCGGGGGCAGGGGCCTTGGGCAGCCCCAGCATTTT
once | TRBD1 | TRBJ2-2 | TRBV11-3 | CASSRTGPNTGELFF | TGTGCCAGCAGCCGGACAGGGCCGAACACCGGGGAGCTGTTTTTT
NA | NA | TRBJ1-3 | TRBV19 | CASSMVRIRLGNTIYF | TGTGCCAGTAGTATGGTGAGGATCCGACTTGGAAACACCATATATTTT
NA | TRBD1 | TRBJ1-1 | TRBV19 | CASSFDRGLTEAFF | TGTGCCAGTAGCTTTGACAGGGGGCTCACTGAAGCTTTCTTT
NA | NA | TRBJ2-7 | TRBV2 | CASTWAQGSYEQYF | TGTGCCAGCACATGGGCTCAGGGCTCCTACGAGCAGTACTTC
NA | TRBD1 | TRBJ1-1 | TRBV5-1 | CASSYTGGSAEAFF | TGCGCCAGCAGCTATACAGGGGGTTCGGCTGAAGCTTTCTTT
NA | TRBD1 | TRBJ1-5 | TRBV7-6 | CASSFDPGQGSNQPQHF | TGTGCCAGCAGCTTCGATCCGGGACAGGGAAGCAATCAGCCCCAGCATTTT
NA | TRBD2 | TRBJ2-7 | TRBV4-3 | CASSQDSGGSYEQYF | TGCGCCAGCAGCCAAGATAGCGGGGGGTCCTACGAGCAGTACTTC
once | TRBD1 | TRBJ2-1 | TRBV5-1 | CASSSQGWDEQFF | TGCGCCAGCAGTTCACAGGGGTGGGATGAGCAGTTCTTC
NA | NA | TRBJ1-1 | TRBV7-6 | CASSPREGRGNTEAFF | TGTGCCAGCAGCCCGCGAGAAGGCAGGGGGAACACTGAAGCTTTCTTT
NA | TRBD1 | TRBJ2-2 | TRBV7-2 | CASSFPPGQGGVRELFF | TGTGCCAGCAGCTTTCCACCGGGACAGGGAGGCGTAAGGGAGCTGTTTTTT
NA | TRBD1 | TRBJ2-2 | TRBV27 | CASSPNQGATGELFF | TGTGCCAGCAGTCCGAACCAGGGGGCTACCGGGGAGCTGTTTTTT
NA | NA | TRBJ1-3 | TRBV2 | CASNGGIISGNTIYF | TGTGCCAGCAACGGGGGGATAATCTCTGGAAACACCATATATTTT
once | NA | TRBJ2-2 | TRBV2 | CASSLQGPNTGELFF | TGTGCCAGCAGCCTACAGGGTCCGAACACCGGGGAGCTGTTTTTT
NA | NA | TRBJ2-5 | TRBV6-6 | CASSTSGETQYF | TGTGCCAGCTCGACGAGCGGGGAGACCCAGTACTTC
NA | NA | TRBJ2-7 | TRBV11-2 | CASSSQPPVGASYEQYF | TGTGCCAGCAGCTCACAACCACCCGTGGGGGCCTCCTACGAGCAGTACTTC
NA | NA | TRBJ1-2 | TRBV19 | CATLYYGYTF | TGTGCCACCCTCTATTATGGCTACACCTTC
NA | TRBD1 | TRBJ2-2 | TRBV5-6 | CASSPTGFTGELFF | TGTGCCAGCAGCCCGACAGGGTTCACCGGGGAGCTGTTTTTT
NA | TRBD1 | TRBJ1-1 | TRBV29-1 | CSVELRDRGRGGYTEAFF | TGCAGCGTTGAACTCCGGGACAGGGGGCGGGGTGGGTACACTGAAGCTTTCTTT
NA | TRBD2 | TRBJ2-3 | TRBV5-1 | CASSQTLGRPSDTQYF | TGCGCCAGCAGCCAAACCCTCGGGAGGCCTTCAGATACGCAGTATTTT
NA | TRBD1 | TRBJ2-7 | TRBV2 | CASRSDRVEQYF | TGTGCCAGCCGCTCGGACAGGGTCGAGCAGTACTTC
NA | NA | TRBJ1-3 | TRBV28 | CASTLWGQGNTIYF | TGTGCCAGCACCTTGTGGGGGCAAGGAAACACCATATATTTT
NA | TRBD1 | TRBJ1-3 | TRBV9 | CASSSGDRGPGNTIYF | TGTGCCAGCAGCTCAGGCGACAGGGGTCCTGGAAACACCATATATTTT
few | NA | TRBJ1-1 | TRBV6-6 | CASSRTAGAEAFF | TGTGCCAGCAGTCGGACCGCAGGGGCTGAAGCTTTCTTT